The 20 T cell receptor beta chains in this list originate from one sample, sequenced in a study of T cells in Graves' hyperthyroidism and ophthalmopathy. Authors of the study amplified TCR beta CDR3 regions from RNA transcripts. First-round RT-PCR with HTBI primers amplified the TCR CDR3 region. TCRdb itself ran the multiplex PCR reads through MiXCR, one entry per CDR3 protein. This table has 500,000 to 600,000 distinct CDR3 sequences, 15% to 20% appearing once. The material sequenced was blood. The origin of the receptors is a man aged 35 to 55 with Graves' ophthalmopathy.

J is TRBJ2-3 and V is TRBV12-3 or TRBV12-4; D not certain. V was shortened by 4 bases and J by 6 bases, with 14 bases between the two germline ends. This CDR3 is 14 amino acids long. The CDR3 reads CASSSQEMVDTQYF. The CDR3 DNA reads as TGTGCCAGCAGTTCCCAAGAAATGGTTGATACGCAGTATTTT.

This clonotype was observed at least ten times. This sequence joins TRBV12-3 or TRBV12-4 and TRBJ1-2; 7 bases are shared with TRBD1. J gave up 0 bases and V 5 bases, and 6 bases lay outside the gene matches. CDR3 length equals 15 residues. The CDR3 here is CASSMDRTANYGYTF. CDR3 nucleotides: TGTGCCAGCAGTATGGACAGGACAGCTAACTATGGCTACACCTTC.

This rearrangement joins TRBV5-1 to TRBJ2-7; D call uncertain. CDR1 and CDR2 (germline): SGHRS, YFSETQ. The ends were cut back, 4 bases at V and 5 bases at J, with 16 bases in the middle. The CDR3 has 14 amino acids. The CDR3 here is CASSLSGKGHEQYF. CDR3 coding DNA: TGCGCCAGCAGCCTGTCTGGGAAGGGCCACGAGCAGTACTTC.

This clonotype was counted only a few times. The chain joins TRBV2 to TRBJ2-7; possibly TRBD2 for D (5 bases). Germline V lookup: CDR1 SNHLY, CDR2 FYNNEI. The CDR3 has 14 residues. Trimming took 5 bases from V and 0 from J, leaving 11 bases between them. The CDR3 region has the DNA TGTGCCAGCAGTTGGCGAGGGAGCTCCTACGAGCAGTACTTC. It specifies CASSWRGSSYEQYF.

Only a few counts were recorded for this clonotype. V gene TRBV29-1 combines with J gene TRBJ1-2; D gene uncertain. CDR3 size: 12 residues. Deletions cut 3 bases from V and 5 bases from J, with 10 bases between. Germline V gives CDR1 SQVTM, CDR2 ANQGSEA. The CDR3 nucleotides read TGCAGCGTTGATTATCAGATATATGGCTACACCTTC. This translates into CSVDYQIYGYTF. The full variable domain, completed using reference TRBV29-1 and TRBJ1-2, is SAVISQKPSRDICQRGTSLTIQCQVDSQVTMMFWYRQQPGQSLTLIATANQGSEATYESGFVIDKFPISRPNLTFSTLTVSNMSPEDSSIYLCSVDYQIYGYTFGSGTRLTVV.

For this clonotype: A read error may explain this, as a much larger clone is one base away. The rearrangement links TRBV12-3 or TRBV12-4 to TRBJ1-1, with D maybe TRBD1 (5 bases). The CDR3 is 14 amino acids. The CDR3 region has the DNA TGTGCCAGCAGTTTGGGGGGGTCCTCCCCTGAAGCTTCCTTT. Translation: CASSLGGSSPEASF.

The rearrangement uses TRBV5-5 and TRBJ2-2; the match to TRBD2 covers 11 bases. The germline CDR1 and CDR2 sequences are SGHKS and YYEKEE (reference sequence). This CDR3 region has 16 residues. The V gene end was trimmed by 4 bases and the J gene end by 1 base; junction bases not matched to a gene: 3. CDR3 nucleotide sequence: TGTGCCAGCAGCATCGGACTAGCGGGGAACACCGGGGAGCTGTTTTTT. This codes for CASSIGLAGNTGELFF.

This clonotype was picked up a small number of times. The chain carries TRBV18 and TRBJ2-1; the D gene is possibly TRBD2 (5 bases). The V gene lost 3 bases and the J gene lost 5 bases, with 11 bases spanning the gap. The CDR3 is made up of 14 amino acids. Per germline, CDR1 KGHSH and CDR2 LQKENI. In DNA form, the CDR3 reads TGTGCCAGCTCACCTCGACTAAGAGACAATGAGCAGTTCTTC. Its protein product is CASSPRLRDNEQFF. Variable domain in full (rest from reference TRBV18 and TRBJ2-1): NAGVMQNPRHLVRRRGQEARLRCSPMKGHSHVYWYRQLPEEGLKFMVYLQKENIIDESGMPKERFSAEFPKEGPSILRIQQVVRGDSAAYFCASSPRLRDNEQFFGPGTRLTVL.

The rearrangement links TRBV7-2 to TRBJ1-2; D gene unclear. The CDR3 is 12 residues long. Germline assignment: CDR1 SGHTA and CDR2 FQGNSA. V lost 1 base, J lost 4 bases, and 4 bases lay in between. Written as DNA, the CDR3 is TGTGCCAGCAGCTTAGTAGGCTATGGCTACACCTTC. Its translation is CASSLVGYGYTF.

The V call is TRBV11-2, the J call TRBJ2-3, with 14 bases that match TRBD2. Germline-derived CDR1 and CDR2 are SGHAT and FQNNGV. V lost 8 bases and J lost 7; bases outside the gene matches: 17. The CDR3 consists of 18 residues. CDR3 bases: TGTGCCAGCGGACACCCCCCTACCGGGACTAGCGGGAGAAATACGCAGTATTTT. Residues: CASGHPPTGTSGRNTQYF.

The table lists this clonotype with many counts. DNA of the CDR3: TGTGCCAGCAGCCAATTAGGCGGGGAGCTGTTTTTT. Translation gives CASSQLGGELFF. The genes are TRBV7-3 and TRBJ2-2; D not resolved. With 5 bases removed from V and 7 bases from J, the gap between germline ends came to 8 bases. The length of the CDR3 is 12 residues. CDR1 is SGHTA, CDR2 FQGTGA, per germline.

This clonotype was seen a handful of times. Here the CDR3 reads CASSFVGAGPEGEKLFF. The CDR3 nucleotides read TGTGCCAGCAGCTTCGTCGGGGCGGGCCCGGAGGGGGAAAAACTGTTTTTT. This chain connects TRBV7-8 to TRBJ1-4; weak D call: TRBD1 (5 bases). The length of the CDR3 is 17 residues. Trimming took 3 bases from V and 8 from J, leaving 22 bases between them. Per the germline V gene, CDR1 is SGHVS and CDR2 is FQNEAQ.

This clonotype was observed a handful of times. The chain carries TRBV19 and TRBJ1-1; TRBD1 is a possible D gene (6 bases). Germline assignment: CDR1 LNHDA and CDR2 SQIVND (reference sequence). V was shortened by 3 bases and J by 4 bases, with 12 bases between the two germline ends. This CDR3 is built from 14 residues. The CDR3 region has the DNA TGTGCCAGTAGTATTAATGCAGGGGTCACTGAAGCTTTCTTT. It is translated as CASSINAGVTEAFF.

This clonotype has at least ten counts. V and J are TRBV9 and TRBJ2-1; D possibly corresponds to TRBD2 (5 bases). V was clipped by 0 bases and J by 8 bases, with 15 bases between them. The CDR3 consists of 15 residues. Per germline, CDR1 SGDLS and CDR2 YYNGEE. CDR3 sequence reads: CASSVVATGMDEQFF. The DNA of the CDR3 is TGTGCCAGCAGCGTAGTAGCCACCGGGATGGATGAGCAGTTCTTC.

The CDR3 sequence is CASSVAGTSVGGELFF. The CDR3 DNA is TGTGCCAGCAGCGTGGCCGGGACTAGCGTTGGCGGGGAGCTGTTTTTT. The chain has TRBV9 and TRBJ2-2; 10 positions agree with TRBD2. Trimming at V came to 2 bases and at J to 7 bases, leaving 8 bases not matched to a gene. The CDR3 consists of 16 residues. Germline V gene sequence: CDR1 SGDLS, CDR2 YYNGEE.

This clonotype came up many times. The V call is TRBV28, the J call TRBJ2-4, with no clear D. Germline assignment: CDR1 MDHEN and CDR2 SYDVKM. The germline V and J ends were trimmed by 2 bases and 0 bases, with 14 bases remaining between them. This CDR3 has 17 amino acids. In DNA, the CDR3 is TGTGCCAGCAGTTTAAAGGTCTGGGCTGAAGCCAAAAACATTCAGTACTTC. Protein sequence: CASSLKVWAEAKNIQYF.

The sample holds many counts of this clonotype. This sequence joins TRBV18 and TRBJ2-5, with a tentative D call TRBD2 (5 bases). The CDR3 spans 13 residues. Between the trimmed V and J ends, which lost 6 bases and 5 bases, there was a span of 13 bases. Looked up from germline, CDR1 is KGHSH and CDR2 is LQKENI. CDR3 bases: TGTGCCAGCTCCCCCGGGATCCGGGAGACCCAGTACTTC. This gives the protein CASSPGIRETQYF.

CDR3 residues: CSATPGGAPSYNEQFF. DNA of the CDR3: TGCAGTGCTACCCCGGGGGGCGCCCCCTCCTACAATGAGCAGTTCTTC. The rearrangement joins TRBV20-1 to TRBJ2-1; D possibly corresponds to TRBD2 (7 bases). The V and J ends lost 4 bases and 0 bases respectively, with 16 bases between them. Germline-derived CDR1 and CDR2 are DFQATT and SNEGSKA (reference sequence). The CDR3 has 16 amino acids.

Many counts were recorded for this clonotype. J is TRBJ2-1 and V is TRBV7-3; tentative D call: TRBD2 (5 bases). The CDR3 has 12 amino acids. V lost 5 bases to trimming and J lost 8 bases, with 10 bases between them. CDR1 is SGHTA, CDR2 FQGTGA, per germline. CDR3 protein: CASSRTGDEQFF. Here the CDR3 DNA reads TGTGCCAGCAGCCGGACTGGCGATGAGCAGTTCTTC. Full variable domain (remainder filled in from reference TRBV7-3 and TRBJ2-1): GAGVSQTPSNKVTEKGKYVELRCDPISGHTALYWYRQSLGQGPEFLIYFQGTGAADDSGLPNDRFFAVRPEGSVSTLKIQRTERGDSAVYLCASSRTGDEQFFGPGTRLTVL.

This clonotype has more than one count but fewer than ten. The V call is TRBV5-1, the J call TRBJ2-7; 7 nucleotides line up with TRBD2. V lost 0 bases and J lost 3; bases outside the gene matches: 0. CDR1 SGHRS and CDR2 YFSETQ come from the germline V gene. The CDR3 consists of 13 residues. CDR3 DNA: TGCGCCAGCAGCTTGGTAGCGGGCTACGAGCAGTACTTC. It translates to CASSLVAGYEQYF.